This is a list of T cell receptor beta chains from one sample in a study of CD8 T cells in ankylosing spondylitis. TCRdb processed the 5' RACE reads anew with MiXCR; each CDR3 protein has one entry. The sample has some 330,000 distinct CDR3 sequences; approximately 8% are singletons. Sequenced sample: blood, either unsorted or a sorted T cell fraction (not recorded which). The receptors stem from a male donor with ankylosing spondylitis. The CDR3 runs from the conserved cysteine through the conserved F or W. The order of the fields is J gene, D gene, V gene, clone size, CDR3 DNA, CDR3 protein. A D gene is named only where the DNA matches it firmly. Not every row has a clone size; where given, it reads once, few, many or a size class.

J gene: TRBJ2-4
D gene: TRBD2
V gene: TRBV4-1
clone size: .
CDR3 DNA: TGCGCCAGCAGCCAACTAGCGGAACTAGCCAAAAACATTCAGTACTTC
CDR3 protein: CASSQLAELAKNIQYF

J gene: TRBJ2-1
D gene: .
V gene: TRBV7-3
clone size: .
CDR3 DNA: TGTGCCAGCACCCTAGGACCTAGCAATGAGCAGTTCTTC
CDR3 protein: CASTLGPSNEQFF

J gene: TRBJ2-4
D gene: .
V gene: TRBV12-3/TRBV12-4
clone size: many
CDR3 DNA: TGTGCCAGCAGTGACCGAGCCAAAAACATTCAGTACTTC
CDR3 protein: CASSDRAKNIQYF

J gene: TRBJ2-7
D gene: .
V gene: TRBV29-1
clone size: few
CDR3 DNA: TGCAGCGTTGACGGACCCAACTACGAGCAGTACTTC
CDR3 protein: CSVDGPNYEQYF

J gene: TRBJ1-5
D gene: TRBD1
V gene: TRBV5-1
clone size: .
CDR3 DNA: TGCGCCAACCCAGACAGGGGGCTGTATCAGCCCCAGCATTTT
CDR3 protein: CANPDRGLYQPQHF

J gene: TRBJ1-5
D gene: .
V gene: TRBV5-8
clone size: .
CDR3 DNA: TGTGCCAGCAGCTCTTATAAGGGAGGGGGGGCAGATCAGCCCCAGCATTTT
CDR3 protein: CASSSYKGGGADQPQHF

J gene: TRBJ1-2
D gene: TRBD1
V gene: TRBV29-1
clone size: many
CDR3 DNA: TGCAGCCTTTACACAGGGGGCAGTGGCTACACCTTC
CDR3 protein: CSLYTGGSGYTF

J gene: TRBJ2-1
D gene: TRBD2
V gene: TRBV5-1
clone size: .
CDR3 DNA: TGCGCCAGCAGCTTGGAAGGACTAGCCTACAATGAGCAGTTCTTC
CDR3 protein: CASSLEGLAYNEQFF

J gene: TRBJ2-1
D gene: TRBD2
V gene: TRBV5-1
clone size: many
CDR3 DNA: TGCGCCAGCAGCTACCAAGCGGGAGGAAACAATGAGCAGTTCTTC
CDR3 protein: CASSYQAGGNNEQFF

J gene: TRBJ2-1
D gene: .
V gene: TRBV7-2
clone size: .
CDR3 DNA: TGTGCCAGCAGCTTAGTGTACAGCTCCTACAATGAGCAGTTCTTC
CDR3 protein: CASSLVYSSYNEQFF

J gene: TRBJ2-7
D gene: TRBD2
V gene: TRBV20-1
clone size: .
CDR3 DNA: TGCAGTGCTACGGGGGGAGGGACCTACGAGCAGTACTTC
CDR3 protein: CSATGGGTYEQYF

J gene: TRBJ2-1
D gene: TRBD2
V gene: TRBV25-1
clone size: .
CDR3 DNA: TGTGCCAGCAGTGCTAGCGGGAGAGGGGTCTTGACCTACAATGAGCAGTTCTTC
CDR3 protein: CASSASGRGVLTYNEQFF

J gene: TRBJ2-7
D gene: .
V gene: TRBV29-1
clone size: many
CDR3 DNA: TGCAGCGTTGAGGAGCAGCCTTACGAGCAGTACTTC
CDR3 protein: CSVEEQPYEQYF

J gene: TRBJ1-2
D gene: .
V gene: TRBV5-1
clone size: .
CDR3 DNA: TGCGCCAGCCGGCAAAGGGGGGCCACAAACTATGGCTACACCTTC
CDR3 protein: CASRQRGATNYGYTF

J gene: TRBJ2-7
D gene: .
V gene: TRBV7-9
clone size: few
CDR3 DNA: TGTGCCAGCAGCCGGGACCACTCCTACGAGCAGTACTTC
CDR3 protein: CASSRDHSYEQYF

J gene: TRBJ2-7
D gene: TRBD2
V gene: TRBV4-3
clone size: .
CDR3 DNA: TGCGCCAGCAGCCAAGCCAGCCCCAGCGGGAGCTACGAGCAGTACTTC
CDR3 protein: CASSQASPSGSYEQYF

J gene: TRBJ1-4
D gene: .
V gene: TRBV20-1
clone size: few
CDR3 DNA: TGCAGTGCCAGGGACCGGGGTCGGGGAAAACTGTTTTTT
CDR3 protein: CSARDRGRGKLFF

J gene: TRBJ2-1
D gene: .
V gene: TRBV5-1
clone size: many
CDR3 DNA: TGCGCCAGCAGCTTGAGGTCTAGACTTGGATACAATGAGCAGTTCTTC
CDR3 protein: CASSLRSRLGYNEQFF

J gene: TRBJ2-7
D gene: TRBD1
V gene: TRBV14
clone size: few
CDR3 DNA: TGTGCCAGCAGGGACGGGGACAGGGTCTACGAGCAGTACTTC
CDR3 protein: CASRDGDRVYEQYF

J gene: TRBJ2-1
D gene: .
V gene: TRBV24-1
clone size: many
CDR3 DNA: TGTGCCACCAGTGACCCCGAAGGTTACTCCTACAATGAGCAGTTCTTC
CDR3 protein: CATSDPEGYSYNEQFF

J gene: TRBJ1-2
D gene: .
V gene: TRBV27
clone size: many
CDR3 DNA: TGTGCCAGCACGAAGGCAGGGTCGTCCTATGGCTACACCTTC
CDR3 protein: CASTKAGSSYGYTF

J gene: TRBJ2-1
D gene: .
V gene: TRBV24-1
clone size: .
CDR3 DNA: TGTGCCACCAGTGACCCGACCAGGGGCGCGGTGGGGGAGCAGTTCTTC
CDR3 protein: CATSDPTRGAVGEQFF

J gene: TRBJ1-5
D gene: TRBD1
V gene: TRBV18
clone size: many
CDR3 DNA: TGTGCCAGCTCACCGAGGACAGGGAAGAACAATCAGCCCCAGCATTTT
CDR3 protein: CASSPRTGKNNQPQHF

J gene: TRBJ2-1
D gene: TRBD2
V gene: TRBV18
clone size: many
CDR3 DNA: TGTGCCAGCTCACCACCTTACGGACAGAGAAGCGGGAGGGCCATCAATGAGCAGTTCTTC
CDR3 protein: CASSPPYGQRSGRAINEQFF

J gene: TRBJ2-7
D gene: TRBD1
V gene: TRBV5-1
clone size: few
CDR3 DNA: TGCGCCAGCAGCGGGATCCAGGGGGACCACGAGCAGTACTTC
CDR3 protein: CASSGIQGDHEQYF

J gene: TRBJ2-7
D gene: .
V gene: TRBV12-3/TRBV12-4
clone size: .
CDR3 DNA: TGTGCCAGCAGTTTGGGCCGGGACCGGAGAGAGCAGTACTTC
CDR3 protein: CASSLGRDRREQYF

J gene: TRBJ2-3
D gene: .
V gene: TRBV2
clone size: many
CDR3 DNA: TGTGCCAGCAGCCTTGGACAGGGAGGGAGCACAGATACGCAGTATTTT
CDR3 protein: CASSLGQGGSTDTQYF

J gene: TRBJ1-6
D gene: .
V gene: TRBV6-1
clone size: few
CDR3 DNA: TGTGCCAGCAGTGTTGACAGGAATAATTCACCCCTCCACTTT
CDR3 protein: CASSVDRNNSPLHF

J gene: TRBJ2-3
D gene: TRBD2
V gene: TRBV5-1
clone size: many
CDR3 DNA: TGCGCCAGCAGAACTAGCGGGGCTTCGGGGACGCAGTATTTT
CDR3 protein: CASRTSGASGTQYF

J gene: TRBJ2-1
D gene: .
V gene: TRBV4-2
clone size: few
CDR3 DNA: TGTGCCAGCAGCCAAGATGGCGGGACGGATTACAATGAGCAGTTCTTC
CDR3 protein: CASSQDGGTDYNEQFF

J gene: TRBJ2-6
D gene: .
V gene: TRBV27
clone size: .
CDR3 DNA: TGTGCCAGCAGCAGACAGGCTGGGGCCAACGTCCTGACTTTC
CDR3 protein: CASSRQAGANVLTF

J gene: TRBJ2-5
D gene: .
V gene: TRBV29-1
clone size: few
CDR3 DNA: TGCAGCGTCCCGGCCCGAGGAAGTCAAGAGACCCAGTACTTC
CDR3 protein: CSVPARGSQETQYF

J gene: TRBJ2-2
D gene: TRBD2
V gene: TRBV20-1
clone size: many
CDR3 DNA: TGCAGTGCTAGAGGTCCGACTAGCGGGAGCATCGGGGAGCTGTTTTTT
CDR3 protein: CSARGPTSGSIGELFF

J gene: TRBJ2-2
D gene: .
V gene: TRBV29-1
clone size: many
CDR3 DNA: TGCAGCGTTCAGGAGACCGGGGAGCTGTTTTTT
CDR3 protein: CSVQETGELFF

J gene: TRBJ2-7
D gene: .
V gene: TRBV10-3
clone size: many
CDR3 DNA: TGTGCCATAAGCGAACAGGGAGTGGGATCCTACGAGCAGTACTTC
CDR3 protein: CAISEQGVGSYEQYF

J gene: TRBJ2-7
D gene: TRBD1
V gene: TRBV12-3/TRBV12-4
clone size: many
CDR3 DNA: TGTGCCAGCAGGTTCGGGACAGGGCTGTGGGAGCAGTACTTC
CDR3 protein: CASRFGTGLWEQYF

J gene: TRBJ2-7
D gene: TRBD2
V gene: TRBV20-1
clone size: .
CDR3 DNA: TGCAGTGCTAGAGCAGCGGGAGCGGGAGAGCAGTACTTC
CDR3 protein: CSARAAGAGEQYF

J gene: TRBJ2-5
D gene: .
V gene: TRBV20-1
clone size: few
CDR3 DNA: TGCAGTGCCCCAGAGGGGAGGGGGTACCAAGAGACCCAGTACTTC
CDR3 protein: CSAPEGRGYQETQYF

J gene: TRBJ1-1
D gene: .
V gene: TRBV12-3/TRBV12-4
clone size: .
CDR3 DNA: TGTGCCAGCAGTTTAGAGTACATTCAGGGAGAAGCTTTCTTT
CDR3 protein: CASSLEYIQGEAFF

J gene: TRBJ2-2
D gene: .
V gene: TRBV6-1
clone size: many
CDR3 DNA: TGTGCCAGCAGCCCCCTATCAGCTACCGGGGAGCTGTTTTTT
CDR3 protein: CASSPLSATGELFF

J gene: TRBJ2-3
D gene: .
V gene: TRBV12-3/TRBV12-4
clone size: many
CDR3 DNA: TGTGCCAGCAGTTCCCAATTAGATACGCAGTATTTT
CDR3 protein: CASSSQLDTQYF

J gene: TRBJ2-1
D gene: .
V gene: TRBV2
clone size: .
CDR3 DNA: TGTGCCAGCAGTGATTCGGCGCAGTTCTCCTACAATGAGCAGTTCTTC
CDR3 protein: CASSDSAQFSYNEQFF

J gene: TRBJ2-2
D gene: .
V gene: TRBV4-1
clone size: few
CDR3 DNA: TGCGCCAGCCTGGACCTAACCGGGGAGCTGTTTTTT
CDR3 protein: CASLDLTGELFF

J gene: TRBJ2-7
D gene: .
V gene: TRBV29-1
clone size: many
CDR3 DNA: TGCAGCGCAACCCTTCCGTGGCAGGGGATCAACGAGCAGTACTTC
CDR3 protein: CSATLPWQGINEQYF

J gene: TRBJ1-1
D gene: .
V gene: TRBV7-2
clone size: many
CDR3 DNA: TGTGCCAGCAGATTGACAGGTTACGGCACTGAAGCTTTCTTT
CDR3 protein: CASRLTGYGTEAFF

J gene: TRBJ1-1
D gene: .
V gene: TRBV18
clone size: many
CDR3 DNA: TGTGCCAGCTCACCGATCGGGGCGAACACTGAAGCTTTCTTT
CDR3 protein: CASSPIGANTEAFF

J gene: TRBJ2-7
D gene: .
V gene: TRBV3-1
clone size: .
CDR3 DNA: TGTGCCAGCAGCCAAGATCTTACTACCTACGAGCAGTACTTC
CDR3 protein: CASSQDLTTYEQYF

J gene: TRBJ1-2
D gene: .
V gene: TRBV12-3/TRBV12-4
clone size: .
CDR3 DNA: TGTGCCAGCAGGAAACGGGGTGCAGATTATGGCTACACCTTC
CDR3 protein: CASRKRGADYGYTF

J gene: TRBJ2-5
D gene: .
V gene: TRBV28
clone size: .
CDR3 DNA: TGTGCCAGCAGGGTCGCAGGGGAGACCCAGTACTTC
CDR3 protein: CASRVAGETQYF

J gene: TRBJ1-1
D gene: .
V gene: TRBV5-1
clone size: few
CDR3 DNA: TGCGCCAGCAGCTTGGAAGTGGGGCGTCCGAACACTGAAGCTTTCTTT
CDR3 protein: CASSLEVGRPNTEAFF

J gene: TRBJ2-1
D gene: .
V gene: TRBV3-1
clone size: .
CDR3 DNA: TGTGCCAGCAGCCAAGTCCTAGCGAACCCCCTCCACGAGCAGTTCTTC
CDR3 protein: CASSQVLANPLHEQFF

J gene: TRBJ2-7
D gene: TRBD1
V gene: TRBV29-1
clone size: many
CDR3 DNA: TGCAGCGTTAACCGACAGGGGACGGACGAGCAGTACTTC
CDR3 protein: CSVNRQGTDEQYF

J gene: TRBJ2-7
D gene: TRBD1
V gene: TRBV10-3
clone size: many
CDR3 DNA: TGTGCCATCAGTGGCAGGGGGATCTCCTACGAGCAGTACTTC
CDR3 protein: CAISGRGISYEQYF

J gene: TRBJ2-1
D gene: TRBD2
V gene: TRBV29-1
clone size: many
CDR3 DNA: TGCAGCGTTGAAGACAGGCCGGGACTAGCGGGAGGGTTGGGGATTACAGACAATGAGCAGTTCTTC
CDR3 protein: CSVEDRPGLAGGLGITDNEQFF

J gene: TRBJ2-7
D gene: .
V gene: TRBV2
clone size: few
CDR3 DNA: TGTGCCAGCCTACCTCTTCCTAGGGACTCAGTCGAGCAGTACTTC
CDR3 protein: CASLPLPRDSVEQYF

J gene: TRBJ2-7
D gene: .
V gene: TRBV29-1
clone size: few
CDR3 DNA: TGCAGCGTTGTGCCAGCGGGACAAACGTACGAGCAGTACTTC
CDR3 protein: CSVVPAGQTYEQYF

J gene: TRBJ2-5
D gene: TRBD2
V gene: TRBV29-1
clone size: few
CDR3 DNA: TGCAGCGGGGTTAGCGGGCCCCAAGAGACCCAGTACTTC
CDR3 protein: CSGVSGPQETQYF

J gene: TRBJ2-3
D gene: TRBD1
V gene: TRBV2
clone size: .
CDR3 DNA: TGTGCCAGCAGTGTAGGGGGCCACACAGATACGCAGTATTTT
CDR3 protein: CASSVGGHTDTQYF

J gene: TRBJ1-4
D gene: TRBD1
V gene: TRBV4-3
clone size: few
CDR3 DNA: TGCGCCAGCAGCCTTTTCAGGGGGCCGGATGAAAAACTGTTTTTT
CDR3 protein: CASSLFRGPDEKLFF